This entry describes one T cell receptor beta chain. The antigen it binds to is not known. Base quality data are lacking; no much larger clone is found one base away. The cohort consisted of hundreds of healthy bone marrow donors. Cohort members were all nominally healthy when sampled, although unrecorded immune exposures were likely present. The donor was CMV seronegative and belonged to the group of over 300 seronegative cohort members. Each donor provided a peripheral blood sample, and peripheral blood mononuclear cells were used for TCR beta sequencing. Genomic DNA was extracted from the blood cell samples with the Qiagen DNeasy Blood Extraction Kit. The data are from a study of cytomegalovirus exposure and HLA in healthy donors (TCRdb year 2017). In terms of the full investigation: According to an earlier analysis of around 600 of the donors, roughly 180 million T cells yielded roughly 110 million unique TCR beta sequences and less than 300 Gb of sequence data. An early release covering more than 500 HLA-typed donors comprised about 290 gigabases of sequencing data and around 80 million unique TCR sequences. Of the roughly 410 genotyped donors, less than 90% were placed in the genetic ancestry cluster associated with self-reported Caucasian donors. The study aimed to test whether signatures of past pathogen exposure could be identified by cataloging public T cell receptors. Using immunosequencing, the study profiled T cell repertoires from 500 to 800 subjects and related those repertoires to cytomegalovirus serostatus. A separate validation cohort of roughly 130 different subjects was used in addition to the roughly 720-subject first cohort. To predict cytomegalovirus infection status, the study combined high-throughput TCR immunosequencing, statistical association of individual TCRs with disease status, and machine learning. A later analysis re-analyzed previously published TCR beta repertoires from roughly 630 donors and added high-resolution HLA genotyping to study TCR occurrence patterns. The later analysis used no new phenotypic data to find candidate immune exposures, relying instead on TCR beta sequences and their occurrence across donors. An earlier analysis of about 620 of the donors applied high-throughput TCR beta sequencing to assess whether each TCR beta V gene segment acted as functional or pseudogenic. Alongside the repertoire data, information on donor age, sex, ethnicity and CMV serostatus was compiled. Genome-wide SNP genotypes for about 65% of the 666 donors were used in a later genetic analysis, which treated that subset as a discovery cohort. All discovery cohort repertoires had been generated on a single sequencing platform. Class I and class II HLA loci were covered by the typing at four-digit resolution. Typing coverage differed by locus: A, B, C, DRB1 and DQB1 were typed in about 629-630 donors, DQA1 in about 500, DPA1 in some 600, and DPB1 in 450 to 490. A handful of DR-DQ haplotypes were handled as single units for association and clustering because linkage in the cohort was strong. Among 398 genotyped donors of the cohort, an average of 235,054 unique TCR beta nucleotide sequences were sequenced per donor, around 20% of them non-productive. What the study reported, not specific to this receptor: Because some donors lacked HLA typing at each locus, the association tests relied only on the typed subset. The cohort was sequenced for TCR beta chains only, and without alpha or paired-chain data the features that could be detected were limited. A later analysis reported that several top co-occurrence clusters appeared linked to parvovirus B19, influenza, CMV and Epstein-Barr virus. At a false discovery rate of 0.05, a later analysis linked around 15,000 TCR beta sequences to specific HLA alleles. Most CMV-associated TCR beta chains appeared to be HLA-restricted in a later analysis, and the HLA associations seemed to be driven largely by CMV exposure. In the study, 150 to 200 TCR beta chains were listed as associated with cytomegalovirus. A later analysis found that TCR association rates varied across HLA loci, with DRB1 alleles showing the most associated TCRs and HLA-C alleles the fewest. The classifier was reported to diagnose cytomegalovirus status with high specificity and sensitivity in both the original cohort and the validation cohort. Fewer than 20 rarely observed V segments, including chromosome 9 orphons, were excluded from the earlier analysis of about 610 of the donors because counts were too low. A later genetic analysis associated a missense DCLRE1C variant with V-gene and J-gene trimming of TCR beta chains, and an independent cohort replicated the association. Linkage disequilibrium might explain the correlated functional status among segregating V segments, but an unknown experimental factor could not be ruled out. In an earlier analysis of several hundred of the donors, most TCR beta V segments were observed in productive rearrangements about 87% or about 30% of the time, broadly matching IMGT annotations. When HLA alleles, especially DR and DQ, strongly co-occurred, attributing TCR associations to individual alleles was difficult. While some public TCRs were present in many individuals, most TCR sequences turned up only very rarely across donors. CMV serostatus was the only immune exposure information available for the cohort. Some IMGT-functional V segments, including TRBV6-2 and TRBV6-3, could not be distinguished by the 87-base-pair reads and were therefore excluded. According to the authors, the approach could potentially be generalized to other disease states and immunological phenotypes. A cluster of highly shared sequence variants was judged likely to represent a technical artifact of the sequencing pipeline. A further reported finding was that TCR beta sequences accurately predicted the HLA-A and HLA-B alleles for most subjects in the first cohort. Roughly uniform sequencing depth across donors was assumed in presence/absence analyses, although this assumption may not hold. A later genetic analysis reported fewer N-insertions in productive TCRs among donors in an Asian-associated ancestry cluster than the roughly 640-donor mean. In a later analysis, HLA-associated TCR beta chains were found to be more clonally expanded and to have lower generation probabilities than equally common non-associated chains. In vitro tests confirmed that a few of the cytomegalovirus-associated TCR beta chains recognize cytomegalovirus antigens.

Receptor amplification or capture employed the immunoSEQ multiplex PCR assay. For the multiplex PCR, a mixture combining 60 forward primers for TCR Vbeta segments and 13 reverse primers for TCR Jbeta segments was used. A multiplex PCR assay on genomic DNA amplified the CDR3 region of rearranged TCR beta genes. The amplified TCR beta libraries were sequenced on the Illumina HiSeq System as 87-base-pair reads. From the authors' description of their analysis: A later analysis tallied roughly 78 million unique TCR beta chains across the 700 or so repertoires, and about 10 million of those chains were shared by two or more donors. Raw reads were error-corrected and collapsed into unique sequences with a nearest-neighbor algorithm that merged closely related sequences to remove PCR and sequencing errors. To assign V, D and J gene segments, CDR3 sequences were aligned to IMGT reference sequences. For a sequence to be retained, a match of at least six nucleotides was required to both a V gene segment and a J gene segment. A rearrangement was called productive if the CDR3 had no stop codons and remained in frame with V and J, and every other rearrangement was called non-productive. Following IMGT convention, CDR3 was defined as the stretch from the second conserved V-encoded cysteine to the conserved J-encoded phenylalanine. The earlier analysis of fewer than 750 of the donors excluded sequences that lacked an unambiguous match to a single V gene segment. In an earlier analysis of some 590 of the donors, a V segment was called functional when productive rearrangements were above 56.7%, and segregating when the standard deviation between donors exceeded 5%. A statistical classification framework was developed to diagnose cytomegalovirus status using the catalog of TCR beta chain sequences. V and J gene assignment, in a later analysis, came from comparing TCR nucleotide sequences with IMGT/GENE-DB human TR gene sequences. The TCRdist pipeline was used in a later analysis to assign CDR3 sequences and most-parsimonious VDJ recombination scenarios. A later analysis defined each TCR beta chain by its CDR3 amino acid sequence plus V-gene family, and excluded reads lacking a unique V-gene family. To address suspected cross-contamination and a sequencing artifact, a later analysis removed a few hundred highly shared, low-generation-probability nucleotide sequences. For each public chain, a later analysis derived a clonal expansion index from normalized ranks of inferred template counts within each repertoire. In a later analysis, generation probabilities were computed with a VDJ recombination model fitted to out-of-frame rearrangements, and the resulting probabilities were checked against IGoR. A later analysis scored TCR-TCR, TCR-HLA and TCR-CMV co-occurrence with hypergeometric tests, applying a repertoire-size bias correction to TCR pairs. A later analysis estimated false discovery rates by permuting HLA or CMV assignments 20 times. In a later analysis, co-occurring TCRs were grouped using DBSCAN, and TCRdist sequence similarity was added for clustering within HLA-allele-positive subsets. Co-occurrence clustering excluded repertoires with fewer than 30,000 or more than 120,000 public chains, plus five with anomalous nucleotide sharing. In TCRdb, the immuneACCESS table is reduced to in-frame sequences with V and J assigned. These tables do not hold every clone; where another copy was compared, an unresolved V gene accounts for under half, and the others remain unexplained. Clone size and the V and J calls come from that table; the DNA yielded D and trimming. The sample table records about 130,000 clones; 60% to 85% of these occur just once. About 1.7% of the sample belongs to the ten largest clones.

Per the germline V gene, ENHRY is the CDR1 and SYGVKD is the CDR2. V trim: 3 bases; J trim: 2 bases; unmatched bases: 5. The CDR3 runs 17 amino acids, cysteine and phenylalanine included. The CDR3 DNA has 51 bases and is translated from base 1. Input material: PBMCs. The chain was built from TRBV10-3 and TRBJ2-1; TRBD2 aligns with 12 central bases. This clonotype was sampled from a woman aged 35 to 49 in good health and CMV-seronegative. The CDR3 protein sequence reads: CAISDLRTSGAYNEQFF. DNA sequence: TGTGCCATCAGTGACTTGAGGACTAGCGGGGCCTACAATGAGCAGTTCTTC.